Presented here are 25 T cell receptor beta chains from one specimen sequenced in a study of T cells in Graves' hyperthyroidism and ophthalmopathy. RNA transcripts yielded amplified TCR beta CDR3 regions. The HTBI set primed first-round TCR CDR3 RT-PCR. TCRdb reanalysed the multiplex PCR reads using MiXCR and keeps one entry per CDR3 protein. The data hold around 600,000 distinct CDR3 sequences, with roughly 46% observed a single time. What was sequenced was peripheral blood or thyroid tissue (not recorded which). The origin of the receptors is an adult man with Graves' disease, either hyperthyroidism or ophthalmopathy (not recorded which).

V usage is TRBV7-9 and J usage is TRBJ2-5; 8 nucleotides align to TRBD1. The germline gives CDR1 SEHNR, CDR2 FQNEAQ (reference sequence). V was pared by 6 bases and J by 2 bases, with 5 bases of the junction left unmatched. The CDR3 totals 14 residues. The CDR3 reads CASRGQGTQETQYF. CDR3 sequence (DNA): TGTGCCAGCAGAGGACAGGGCACGCAAGAGACCCAGTACTTC.

The rearrangement links TRBV12-5 to TRBJ2-5, with 10 bases aligning to TRBD2. The ends lost 0 bases at V and 5 bases at J; junction bases unmatched: 6. The CDR3 sequence is 16 residues long. The V gene's germline CDR1 is LGHNT and CDR2 FRNRAP. CDR3 coding DNA: TGTGCTAGTGGTTTGGTACTAAGCGGGGGGGCCGAGACCCAGTACTTC. It encodes CASGLVLSGGAETQYF.

The gene calls are TRBV6-6 and TRBJ2-5; D is undetermined. V was cut by 2 bases and J by 5 bases, with 9 bases left in between. CDR3 length: 13 residues. The germline CDR1 and CDR2 sequences are MNHNY and SVGAGI (reference sequence). CDR3 region: CASSYPLRETQYF. Here the CDR3 DNA reads TGTGCCAGCAGTTACCCCTTAAGGGAGACCCAGTACTTC.

This clonotype was counted at least ten times. V gene TRBV7-8 combines with J gene TRBJ1-6, with D tentatively TRBD1 (5 bases). Germline CDR1 and CDR2: SGHVS and FQNEAQ. Trimming cost V 0 bases and J 7 bases, with 10 bases left between them. This CDR3 region has 15 residues. Here the CDR3 reads CASSLAAAGNSPLHF. The CDR3 DNA sequence: TGTGCCAGCAGCTTAGCCGCGGCAGGGAATTCACCCCTCCACTTT.

The sample holds many counts of this clonotype. DNA for the CDR3: TGCAGCGTGACTCTAGCGGATACGTACGAGCAGTACTTC. Translation gives CSVTLADTYEQYF. The V call is TRBV29-1, the J call TRBJ2-7, with 7 nucleotides matching TRBD2. V dropped 6 bases and J dropped 4; count of bases not matched to a gene: 9. From germline, CDR1 is SQVTM and CDR2 ANQGSEA. The CDR3 spans 13 residues.

This chain joins TRBV6-5 and TRBJ2-5, with 11 nucleotides matching TRBD2. The CDR3 consists of 16 residues. The germline CDR1 and CDR2 sequences are MNHEY and SVGAGI. The V gene end was trimmed by 6 bases and the J gene end by 2 bases; junction bases not matched to a gene: 8. CDR3 sequence: CASRGPGLAAQETQYF. The CDR3 nucleotides read TGTGCCAGCAGAGGACCGGGACTAGCGGCTCAAGAGACCCAGTACTTC.

This clonotype was recorded a few times. The V and J genes are TRBV6-6 and TRBJ1-1; possible D gene TRBD1, 6 bases. The CDR3 runs to 15 residues. V lost 3 bases and J 1 base, leaving 12 bases between the germline ends. Per the germline V gene, CDR1 is MNHNY and CDR2 is SVGAGI (reference sequence). This CDR3 reads CASSYLGRGNTEAFF. CDR3 coding DNA: TGTGCCAGCAGTTATCTGGGCAGGGGGAACACTGAAGCTTTCTTT.

This chain joins TRBV5-1 and TRBJ2-7; possible D gene TRBD2, 5 bases. This CDR3 is 12 amino acids long. Germline V CDR1 and CDR2: SGHRS, YFSETQ. V was clipped by 7 bases and J by 4 bases, with 12 bases between them. The CDR3 protein is CASRTPGYEQYF. Here the CDR3 DNA reads TGCGCCAGCCGAACCCCGGGGTACGAGCAGTACTTC.

Concerning this clonotype itself: At one end, the junction sequence differs from germline, possibly due to a read error. V and J are TRBV7-2 and TRBJ1-3; 7 positions match TRBD1. The germline V gene encodes CDR1 SGHTA and CDR2 FQGNSA. This CDR3 comprises 16 residues. The CDR3 bases are TGTGCCGGCAGCTTATCCGGGGGGCAGGGGGTAAACACCATATATTTT. Protein: CAGSLSGGQGVNTIYF.

In this sample, this clonotype turned up many times. The rearrangement uses TRBV2 and TRBJ1-6; 7 nucleotides line up with TRBD1. J was trimmed by 8 bases and V by 4 bases; bases with no gene match: 17. The CDR3 length is 18 residues. Germline lookup yields CDR1 SNHLY and CDR2 FYNNEI. The CDR3 here is CASSGQTGLLRAHSPLHF. The DNA of the CDR3 is TGTGCCAGCAGTGGGCAGACAGGGCTGTTGAGGGCCCATTCACCCCTCCACTTT.

The chain joins TRBV15 to TRBJ2-5; 7 nucleotides align to TRBD2. V shed 3 bases, J shed 3 bases, and the junction held 1 base outside the gene matches. The CDR3 length is 13 residues. The germline gives CDR1 LNHNV, CDR2 YYDKDF (reference sequence). CDR3 sequence: CATSRLAEETQYF. The CDR3 nucleotides read TGTGCCACCAGCAGGCTAGCGGAAGAGACCCAGTACTTC.

This clonotype was counted many times. The chain is built from TRBV4-1 and TRBJ1-5; TRBD1 might be the D (5 bases). The CDR3 consists of 12 residues. With 3 bases removed from V and 9 bases from J, the gap between germline ends came to 9 bases. Germline CDR1 reads MGHRA; CDR2 reads YSYEKL. The CDR3 loop reads CASSQGLGPQHF. The CDR3 DNA sequence: TGCGCCAGCAGCCAGGGGCTTGGGCCCCAGCATTTT.

The chain uses TRBV20-1 and TRBJ1-1; D might be TRBD1 (6 bases). V was trimmed by 6 bases and J by 3 bases, leaving 11 bases between them. CDR1 and CDR2 (germline): DFQATT, SNEGSKA (reference sequence). The CDR3 runs 12 residues. In DNA form, the CDR3 reads TGCAGTGCCCACAGGGCGGACACTGAAGCTTTCTTT. It codes for CSAHRADTEAFF.

The rearrangement uses TRBV7-8 and TRBJ2-5; unclear D gene. Germline CDR1 SGHVS, CDR2 FQNEAQ. CDR3 length: 13 residues. V was shortened by 3 bases and J by 5 bases, with 10 bases between the two germline ends. The CDR3 spells CASSLWEEETQYF. CDR3 DNA sequence: TGTGCCAGCAGCTTGTGGGAAGAGGAGACCCAGTACTTC. Using reference TRBV7-8 and TRBJ2-5 for the parts outside the CDR3, the full variable domain is GAGVSQSPRYKVAKRGQDVALRCDPISGHVSLFWYQQALGQGPEFLTYFQNEAQLDKSGLPSDRFFAERPEGSVSTLKIQRTQQEDSAVYLCASSLWEEETQYFGPGTRLLVL.

The chain couples TRBV20-1 to TRBJ1-4; D ambiguous. V was shortened by 6 bases and J by 8 bases, with 19 bases between the two germline ends. This CDR3 has 14 amino acids. Germline V lookup: CDR1 DFQATT, CDR2 SNEGSKA (reference sequence). CDR3 amino acids: CSAEGLGVGEKLFF. The DNA for the CDR3 is TGCAGTGCGGAGGGTTTGGGCGTGGGCGAAAAACTGTTTTTT.

This clonotype was recorded at least ten times. The chain uses TRBV7-2 and TRBJ1-6, with 10 bases that match TRBD1. V gave up 5 bases and J gave up 10 bases; unmatched junction bases: 5. The CDR3 contains 14 residues. Per the germline V gene, CDR1 is SGHTA and CDR2 is FQGNSA. As DNA, the CDR3 is TGTGCCAGCAGCGAAGGGACAGGGGCATCACCCCTCCACTTT. Protein product: CASSEGTGASPLHF.

Regarding this clonotype: Compared with germline, one end of the junction differs, possibly owing to a read error. The CDR3 protein is CAISDHRDWENQPQHF. CDR3 nucleotide sequence: TGTGCCATCAGTGACCACAGGGATTGGGAAAATCAGCCCCAGCATTTT. The gene calls are TRBV6-1 and TRBJ1-5; tentatively, D is TRBD1 (6 bases). From germline, CDR1 is MNHNS and CDR2 SASEGT. The CDR3 loop spans 16 amino acids.

The chain has TRBV29-1 and TRBJ2-5; D gene ambiguous. CDR1 SQVTM and CDR2 ANQGSEA come from the germline V gene. The V and J ends lost 8 bases and 2 bases respectively, with 12 bases between them. The CDR3 is made up of 12 amino acids. The CDR3 loop is CSPSRTQETQYF. DNA of the CDR3: TGCAGCCCCTCGCGGACGCAAGAGACCCAGTACTTC.

This clonotype was seen at least ten times. Germline and junction disagree at one end, which may indicate a read error. The chain recombines TRBV10-3 with TRBJ1-6; D is unclear. CDR3 length: 13 residues. Germline loops: CDR1 ENHRY, CDR2 SYGVKD. The CDR3 nucleotides read TGTGCCATCAGTGAGTCCTCTAATTCACCCCTCCACTTT. This gives the protein CAISESSNSPLHF.

This clonotype has more than one count but fewer than ten. The chain links TRBV29-1 to TRBJ1-4; possible D gene TRBD1, 5 bases. CDR1 and CDR2 (germline): SQVTM, ANQGSEA. The V end lost 7 bases, the J end lost 5 bases, and 11 bases lay between the germline ends. CDR3 length: 12 residues. The CDR3 DNA reads as TGCAGCGCCGGGACCGCGAATGAAAAACTGTTTTTT. Translation gives CSAGTANEKLFF.

This chain joins TRBV29-1 and TRBJ2-5; D unclear. The germline V gene has CDR1 SQVTM and CDR2 ANQGSEA. Trimming removed 0 bases at V and 4 bases at J, with 15 bases between. This CDR3 is built from 15 residues. The CDR3 loop reads CSVEDRARDRETQYF. In DNA form, the CDR3 reads TGCAGCGTTGAAGATCGGGCGAGAGACCGAGAGACCCAGTACTTC.

In the case of this clonotype: A read error is likely, as this CDR3 ends without the conserved phenylalanine or tryptophan. The DNA is left out, because the CDR3 cannot be placed on it with certainty; the CDR3 is given as TCRdb lists it. The chain employs TRBV7-9 and TRBJ1-6; the DNA was not used to check the table's D call, TRBD1. The CDR3 region is 9 residues in length, termini included. Germline assignment: CDR1 SEHNR and CDR2 FQNEAQ (reference sequence). This CDR3 is CASSTGTGS.

This clonotype was detected many times. This sequence joins TRBV29-1 and TRBJ2-7; D is possibly TRBD2 (7 bases). Trimming removed 4 bases from V and 6 bases from J, with 19 bases in between. Germline V CDR1 and CDR2: SQVTM, ANQGSEA. This CDR3 region has 14 residues. CDR3 in DNA: TGCAGCGTTGGCATTGACGGGGGGCCGCTCGAGCAGTACTTC. Protein sequence: CSVGIDGGPLEQYF.

There are many counts of this clonotype. This chain uses TRBV25-1 with TRBJ2-5, with 8 bases aligning to TRBD2. Trimming removed 3 bases from V and 1 base from J; junction bases left unmatched: 7. CDR3 length equals 16 residues. Germline V gene data show CDR1 as MGHDK and CDR2 as SYGVNS. In DNA, the CDR3 is TGTGCCAGCAGTGACGTATTTGGGACTAGCCAAGAGACCCAGTACTTC. Translation: CASSDVFGTSQETQYF.

CDR3 bases: TGCAGTGCCTCCCTGGACGGTACTAACTATGGCTACACCTTC. Translated, it gives CSASLDGTNYGYTF. The chain is built from TRBV20-1 and TRBJ1-2; unclear D gene. CDR1 DFQATT and CDR2 SNEGSKA come from the germline V gene (reference sequence). This CDR3 comprises 14 residues. Trimming removed 6 bases from V and 0 bases from J, with 14 bases in between.